The source of this T cell receptor beta chain is a study of cytotoxic CD8 clonotypes in ibrutinib-treated CLL. Study-level background: Among the patients, around ten presented as relapsed/refractory and 15 as treatment-naive; around 17 showed unmutated IGHV. Partial response occurred in 24 patients and complete response in 2; at median about 70 months, approximately 15 remained remitted and about 12 progressed. General study findings and limits: Public clonotypes, found uncommonly, either contracted or stayed stable on treatment.

Genomic DNA in a quantity of about 2 micrograms was derived from cryopreserved PBMCs for TCR beta libraries. Profiling relied on immunoSEQ multiplex PCR, and the TCRdb table lists in-frame clones only, not all of them. The data contain 150,000 or so clones, approximately 80% of them seen just once; the ten biggest clones take up about 29%. The germline gives CDR1 GTSNPN, CDR2 SVGIG (reference sequence). There are 15 residues in the CDR3. V lost 2 bases to trimming and J lost 4 bases; unmatched junction nucleotides: 8. On this clone: The antigen is not known.

This TCR came from a human donor with chronic lymphocytic leukemia. Sequencing was performed on PBMCs, taken after 12 months of ibrutinib treatment. This rearrangement joins TRBV30 to TRBJ2-1; 7 positions agree with TRBD1. CDR3 in DNA: TGTGCCTGGAGTAAAGGGACAGTAAGTTACAATGAGCAGTTCTTC. Protein: CAWSKGTVSYNEQFF.